One and the same sample provided the 24 T cell receptor beta chains below, sequenced in a study of T cells expressing NK-cell markers. Following a re-call of the 5' RACE reads, TCRdb has one entry per CDR3 protein and lacks DNA. This listing includes 200,000 to 300,000 distinct CDR3 sequences. Sequenced sample: blood T cells: a sorted CD56 or NKG2C T cell subset, CD4+ or CD8+ T cells, or bulk PBMC T cells (not recorded which). The receptors shown here come from a woman between 18 and 70 years old in good health.

The chain couples TRBV7-2 to TRBJ1-2; TCRdb proposes TRBD1, but this gene call is untestable without DNA. The CDR3 consists of 16 residues. Germline V gene sequence: CDR1 SGHTA, CDR2 FQGNSA. CDR3: CASSSLGTGTNYGYTF.

The V and J genes are TRBV19 and TRBJ2-1. Germline V CDR1 and CDR2: LNHDA, SQIVND (reference sequence). The CDR3 is made up of 15 amino acids. The CDR3 reads CASSIEGNSYNEQFF.

The rearrangement joins TRBV7-2 to TRBJ1-1. The CDR3 contains 13 residues. CDR1 SGHTA and CDR2 FQGNSA come from the germline V gene. The CDR3 region is CASSRERGTEAFF.

The chain combines TRBV12-3 or TRBV12-4 with TRBJ2-2; the TCRdb D gene call, TRBD1, has no DNA to confirm it. The CDR3 covers 15 residues. CDR3 residues: CASRARGQGTGELFF.

The rearrangement joins TRBV20-1 to TRBJ1-5. This CDR3 has 14 amino acids. The germline gives CDR1 DFQATT, CDR2 SNEGSKA (reference sequence). The CDR3 sequence: CSARDGNSNQPQHF.

This chain connects TRBV5-1 to TRBJ2-2; TCRdb selects TRBD2, and the lack of DNA leaves this call unchecked. The CDR3 spans 16 residues. Germline V gene lookup returns CDR1 SGHRS and CDR2 YFSETQ. CDR3 residues: CASSLQGPPNTGELFF.

The genes are TRBV7-9 and TRBJ2-5; TCRdb reports TRBD2, a call that lacks DNA to check it against. Germline values: CDR1 SEHNR, CDR2 FQNEAQ (reference sequence). There are 14 residues in the CDR3. The CDR3 is CAGSLSRGRETQYF. Using reference TRBV7-9 and TRBJ2-5 for the parts outside the CDR3, the full variable domain is DTGVSQNPRHKITKRGQNVTFRCDPISEHNRLYWYRQTLGQGPEFLTYFQNEAQLEKSRLLSDRFSAERPKGSFSTLEIQRTEQGDSAMYLCAGSLSRGRETQYFGPGTRLLVL.

The chain combines TRBV20-1 with TRBJ2-3; the TCRdb D gene call, TRBD2, has no DNA to confirm it. Germline loops: CDR1 DFQATT, CDR2 SNEGSKA (reference sequence). This CDR3 is 14 amino acids long. The CDR3 is CSASIGLPAQAQYF.

This chain links TRBV20-1 with TRBJ2-1; without DNA, the TCRdb call of TRBD1 cannot be checked. The CDR3 length is 13 residues. Germline loops: CDR1 DFQATT, CDR2 SNEGSKA (reference sequence). This CDR3 is CSARLGVYNEQFF.

The chain couples TRBV18 to TRBJ2-7; the D gene TCRdb calls, TRBD1, cannot be checked with no DNA. Germline V gene lookup returns CDR1 KGHSH and CDR2 LQKENI. The length of the CDR3 is 17 residues. The CDR3 loop reads CASSPAGARPYTYEQYF.

This chain uses TRBV5-1 with TRBJ1-1; TCRdb's D call, TRBD1, is unchecked because there is no DNA. CDR3 size: 13 residues. Looked up from germline, CDR1 is SGHRS and CDR2 is YFSETQ. The CDR3: CASKSQGTTEAFF.

The V and J genes are TRBV18 and TRBJ2-2; the TCRdb D gene call, TRBD2, has no DNA to confirm it. CDR3 length: 16 residues. Germline V CDR1 and CDR2: KGHSH, LQKENI. The CDR3 loop is CASSPSVAGNTGELFF.

This rearrangement joins TRBV12-3 or TRBV12-4 to TRBJ1-4. The CDR3 sequence is 14 residues long. CDR3 protein: CASTHGVTNEKLFF.

The chain joins TRBV3-1 to TRBJ2-3. This CDR3 is built from 13 residues. Germline CDR1 is LGHDT and CDR2 is YNNKEL (reference sequence). This CDR3 is CASSHGVSDTQYF.

The chain links TRBV18 to TRBJ2-1; TCRdb's D call of TRBD1 is untestable without DNA. The germline CDR1 and CDR2 sequences are KGHSH and LQKENI. The CDR3 runs 15 residues. This chain's CDR3 is CASSPGRTRGDEQFF.

The J gene is TRBJ2-1, the V gene TRBV12-3 or TRBV12-4; absent DNA, TCRdb's TRBD1 call cannot be checked. The CDR3 sequence is 15 residues long. This CDR3 reads CASSPPPTTYNEQFF.

CDR3 loop: CASSYSSGSPIGEQYF. The chain carries TRBV6-2 or TRBV6-3 and TRBJ2-7; the TCRdb D gene call, TRBD1, has no DNA to confirm it. This CDR3 is built from 16 residues. Per germline, CDR1 MNHEY and CDR2 SVGEGT.

J is TRBJ1-4 and V is TRBV20-1; with no DNA, the TCRdb D assignment of TRBD1 cannot be verified. Germline V gene sequence: CDR1 DFQATT, CDR2 SNEGSKA (reference sequence). The CDR3 consists of 12 residues. CDR3 loop: CSAYRANEKLFF.

The chain uses TRBV20-1 and TRBJ2-2; without DNA, the TCRdb call of TRBD2 cannot be checked. The CDR3 covers 19 residues. CDR1 and CDR2 (germline): DFQATT, SNEGSKA (reference sequence). CDR3 loop: CSARDPSGRAAGDTGELFF.

This chain connects TRBV20-1 to TRBJ1-4. Germline values: CDR1 DFQATT, CDR2 SNEGSKA (reference sequence). The length of the CDR3 is 17 residues. The CDR3: CSAREPLGRSTNEKLFF.

The chain joins TRBV9 to TRBJ1-2. This CDR3 contains 15 residues. CDR1 is SGDLS, CDR2 YYNGEE, per germline. The CDR3: CASSVRNGSYYGYTF.

The genes are TRBV7-9 and TRBJ2-3; TCRdb's assignment of TRBD2 cannot be checked, as there is no DNA. The V gene's germline CDR1 is SEHNR and CDR2 FQNEAQ (reference sequence). The CDR3 sequence is 13 residues long. The CDR3 sequence: CASSLQAGDTQYF.

V gene TRBV6-1 combines with J gene TRBJ1-2. Germline V gene data show CDR1 as MNHNS and CDR2 as SASEGT. This CDR3 is built from 14 residues. The CDR3 here is CASTLVGGNYGYTF.

The chain couples TRBV6-1 to TRBJ2-1; no DNA is available, so the TRBD2 call from TCRdb remains unchecked. Germline values: CDR1 MNHNS, CDR2 SASEGT. The CDR3 runs 18 residues. The CDR3 sequence is CASRPGTSGVTSYNEQFF.